These 23 T cell receptor beta chains share one sample of origin, sequenced in a study of T cells in Graves' hyperthyroidism and ophthalmopathy. RNA transcripts gave rise to amplified TCR beta CDR3 regions. The study used the HTBI primer set for a first-round RT-PCR of the TCR CDR3. TCRdb re-analysed the multiplex PCR reads in MiXCR, keeping a single row per CDR3 protein. The data contain roughly 240,000 distinct CDR3 sequences, around 15% of them singletons. Input material: blood. The receptor source for this set is a woman aged 18-30 years with Graves' ophthalmopathy.

This clonotype showed up many times. The rearrangement joins TRBV10-3 to TRBJ2-5; TRBD2 aligns across 7 bases. This CDR3 is 14 amino acids long. V trimming: 6 bases; J trimming: 0 bases; junction bases outside the gene matches: 4. Germline loops: CDR1 ENHRY, CDR2 SYGVKD. Here the CDR3 reads CAISRAGNQETQYF. As DNA, the CDR3 is TGTGCCATCAGCCGAGCGGGGAACCAAGAGACCCAGTACTTC.

This clonotype has at least ten counts. V usage is TRBV2 and J usage is TRBJ2-2, with D possibly matching TRBD2 (5 bases). Trimming took off 0 bases at V and 5 bases at J, with 10 bases between the two ends. This CDR3 contains 15 residues. Per the germline V gene, CDR1 is SNHLY and CDR2 is FYNNEI. Here the CDR3 DNA reads TGTGCCAGCAGTGAAGCGCTTCGAGGGACCGGGGAGCTGTTTTTT. As protein: CASSEALRGTGELFF.

This clonotype was counted ten times or more. The gene calls are TRBV5-5 and TRBJ1-2; D may be TRBD1 (5 bases). Trimming pared 0 bases from V and 4 bases from J, leaving 10 bases between. Germline loops: CDR1 SGHKS, CDR2 YYEKEE (reference sequence). This CDR3 region has 14 residues. In nucleotides, the CDR3 is TGTGCCAGCAGCTTGGACACGGGGGTCTATGGCTACACCTTC. As protein: CASSLDTGVYGYTF.

This clonotype was recorded at least ten times. The genes are TRBV6-2 or TRBV6-3 and TRBJ1-2; D unresolved. The germline CDR1 and CDR2 sequences are MNHEY and SVGEGT. The length of the CDR3 is 13 residues. Trimming removed 4 bases from V and 3 bases from J, with 9 bases in between. DNA of the CDR3: TGTGCCAGCAGTTTGGCAGGCCACTATGGCTACACCTTC. Its translation is CASSLAGHYGYTF.

This clonotype came up many times. The chain employs TRBV3-1 and TRBJ1-5; 8 bases agree with TRBD1. Germline V CDR1 and CDR2: LGHDT, YNNKEL (reference sequence). J lost 2 bases, V lost 2 bases, and 8 bases had no gene match. The CDR3 totals 17 residues. The CDR3, as DNA: TGTGCCAGCAGCCAACATGACAGGGGTTTCGGCAATCAGCCCCAGCATTTT. Translating gives CASSQHDRGFGNQPQHF.

The table lists this clonotype with many counts. The chain combines TRBV28 with TRBJ2-5; D not certain. The V and J ends lost 10 bases and 5 bases respectively, with 17 bases between them. CDR1 MDHEN and CDR2 SYDVKM come from the germline V gene. The CDR3 contains 13 residues. The CDR3 reads CATTTAEGETQYF. Written as DNA, the CDR3 is TGTGCCACTACGACGGCGGAAGGGGAGACCCAGTACTTC.

This clonotype came up many times. The chain couples TRBV6-1 to TRBJ2-1, with 8 bases lining up with TRBD1. V trimming: 6 bases; J trimming: 5 bases; junction bases outside the gene matches: 3. The CDR3 spans 13 residues. From germline, CDR1 is MNHNS and CDR2 SASEGT. CDR3: CASRQGANNEQFF. The CDR3 DNA sequence: TGTGCCAGCAGGCAGGGGGCAAACAATGAGCAGTTCTTC.

The CDR3 reads CAISDGFRLSLHENEQFF. The CDR3 DNA reads TGTGCCATCAGTGATGGTTTTCGGTTATCGTTGCACGAAAATGAGCAGTTCTTC. V usage is TRBV10-3 and J usage is TRBJ2-1; D uncertain. This CDR3 has 18 residues. Germline V gives CDR1 ENHRY, CDR2 SYGVKD. With 3 bases removed from V and 7 bases from J, the gap between germline ends came to 25 bases.

This clonotype was seen many times. This chain links TRBV7-9 with TRBJ2-2; 7 nucleotides agree with TRBD1. The V and J ends lost 4 bases and 2 bases, in that order; junction bases with no gene match: 13. This CDR3 is 18 amino acids long. Per germline, CDR1 SEHNR and CDR2 FQNEAQ (reference sequence). For the CDR3, the DNA is TGTGCCAGCAGCTCACCGGGGCCGGGACAGACAAACACCGGGGAGCTGTTTTTT. Amino acids: CASSSPGPGQTNTGELFF.

This clonotype showed up many times. V gene TRBV4-1 combines with J gene TRBJ2-5, with D possibly being TRBD2 (6 bases). The V and J ends lost 5 bases and 2 bases respectively, with 15 bases between them. This CDR3 spans 15 amino acids. Germline CDR1 reads MGHRA; CDR2 reads YSYEKL. The CDR3, as DNA: TGCGCCAGCAGCGCCCCGGGACTCTTACAAGAGACCCAGTACTTC. It specifies CASSAPGLLQETQYF.

This clonotype appeared many times. The chain combines TRBV5-1 with TRBJ1-2; 10 bases align to TRBD1. With 0 bases clipped from V and 8 bases from J, the junction kept 4 bases outside the gene matches. Germline loops: CDR1 SGHRS, CDR2 YFSETQ. This CDR3 contains 14 residues. CDR3 protein: CASSLGQGAAGYTF. The CDR3 nucleotides are TGCGCCAGCAGCTTGGGACAGGGGGCGGCCGGCTACACCTTC.

This clonotype has at least ten counts. V gene TRBV10-2 combines with J gene TRBJ2-1; 10 nucleotides line up with TRBD2. The CDR3 runs to 15 residues. The V segment lost 0 bases and the J segment 8 bases; nucleotides outside the gene matches: 4. CDR1 is WSHSY, CDR2 SAAADI, per germline. The DNA of the CDR3 is TGCGCCAGCAGTGAGTCACCTAGCGGGAGCGATGAGCAGTTCTTC. Translated, it gives CASSESPSGSDEQFF.

To note about this clonotype: This may come from a read error, since a much larger clone is one base off. The rearrangement uses TRBV5-1 and TRBJ2-2, with D tentatively TRBD1 (5 bases). This CDR3 is built from 13 residues. CDR1 is SGHRS, CDR2 YFSETQ, per germline. V was trimmed by 5 bases and J by 2 bases, leaving 7 bases between them. The DNA of the CDR3 is TGCGCCAGCAGTACAGGAAACACCGGGGAGCTGTTTTTT. Translated: CASSTGNTGELFF.

This clonotype was detected ten times or more. The chain combines TRBV28 with TRBJ2-1; a possible D gene is TRBD2 (6 bases). In germline, CDR1 is MDHEN, CDR2 SYDVKM. Deletions cut 6 bases from V and 0 bases from J, with 15 bases between. This CDR3 has 16 residues. The CDR3 nucleotides read TGTGCCAGCAGCCAATTGGGGGACTCCTCCTACAATGAGCAGTTCTTC. Amino acid sequence: CASSQLGDSSYNEQFF.

This clonotype was found many times. This rearrangement joins TRBV4-1 to TRBJ2-7, with TRBD1 as a possible D gene (5 bases). Looked up from germline, CDR1 is MGHRA and CDR2 is YSYEKL. The germline V and J ends were trimmed by 0 bases and 2 bases, with 5 bases remaining between them. The CDR3 runs to 13 residues. CDR3 DNA sequence: TGCGCCAGCAGCCAAGAACAGGCCTACGAGCAGTACTTC. Translating it yields CASSQEQAYEQYF.

There are many counts of this clonotype. The chain couples TRBV5-6 to TRBJ2-5; 11 nucleotides align to TRBD2. The CDR3 totals 16 residues. The J segment lost 5 bases and the V segment lost 3 bases, leaving 9 bases of the junction unmatched. Germline-derived CDR1 and CDR2 are SGHDT and YYEEEE. CDR3 nucleotide sequence: TGTGCCAGCAGCTCGCTACTAGCGGGAGCGTTGGAGACCCAGTACTTC. Translated, it gives CASSSLLAGALETQYF.

The rearrangement links TRBV29-1 to TRBJ2-5, with D uncertain. Germline CDR1 and CDR2: SQVTM and ANQGSEA. The V end was cut by 0 bases, the J end by 6 bases, with 8 bases between. The length of the CDR3 is 12 residues. The CDR3 DNA follows: TGCAGCGTTGAAGATCTCCCGAAGACCCAGTACTTC. This codes for CSVEDLPKTQYF.

This clonotype was observed many times. The J gene is TRBJ2-1, the V gene TRBV3-1; a possible D gene is TRBD2 (6 bases). The CDR3 is made up of 14 amino acids. The ends were cut back, 4 bases at V and 6 bases at J, with 13 bases in the middle. The germline V gene encodes CDR1 LGHDT and CDR2 YNNKEL (reference sequence). The CDR3 spells CASSRAGTFNEQFF. In DNA, the CDR3 is TGTGCCAGCAGCCGAGCCGGGACTTTCAATGAGCAGTTCTTC.

This clonotype showed up many times. The J gene is TRBJ1-2, the V gene TRBV20-1; TRBD1 is a possible D gene (5 bases). The CDR3 spans 12 residues. The V gene's germline CDR1 is DFQATT and CDR2 SNEGSKA (reference sequence). V was pared by 5 bases and J by 9 bases, with 16 bases between. The CDR3 nucleotides read TGCAGTGCTTACGGGCAGGGAGAGAGCTACACCTTC. This codes for CSAYGQGESYTF.

This clonotype has more than one count but fewer than ten. The CDR3 here is CASSQSGWGEKLFF. The DNA for the CDR3 is TGTGCCAGCAGCCAAAGTGGGTGGGGTGAAAAACTGTTTTTT. The genes are TRBV3-1 and TRBJ1-4, with D uncertain. In germline, CDR1 is LGHDT, CDR2 YNNKEL (reference sequence). The CDR3 has 14 amino acids. Trimming shortened V by 2 bases and J by 7 bases, and 11 bases separated the two germline ends.

This clonotype was counted at least ten times. The chain combines TRBV4-1 with TRBJ1-2, with D perhaps matching TRBD1 (5 bases). V was shortened by 0 bases and J by 3 bases, with 11 bases between the two germline ends. Germline lookup yields CDR1 MGHRA and CDR2 YSYEKL. The CDR3 sequence is 15 residues long. The CDR3 loop reads CASSQENTGHYGYTF. CDR3 DNA sequence: TGCGCCAGCAGCCAAGAGAATACAGGCCACTATGGCTACACCTTC.

The rearrangement links TRBV11-1 to TRBJ2-1, with 7 bases that match TRBD2. The germline gives CDR1 SGHAT, CDR2 FQDESV (reference sequence). V trimming: 6 bases; J trimming: 1 base; junction bases outside the gene matches: 6. There are 15 residues in the CDR3. CDR3 amino acids: CASRKAGRSYNEQFF. The DNA for the CDR3 is TGTGCCAGCAGAAAAGCGGGACGGTCCTACAATGAGCAGTTCTTC.

The sample holds many counts of this clonotype. The chain joins TRBV15 to TRBJ1-1, with TRBD1 identical over 9 bases. The CDR3 loop spans 13 amino acids. Germline CDR1 reads LNHNV; CDR2 reads YYDKDF (reference sequence). Trimming at V came to 0 bases and at J to 11 bases, leaving 4 bases not matched to a gene. This CDR3 reads CATSRDGDREAFF. CDR3 nucleotides: TGTGCCACCAGCAGAGATGGGGACAGGGAGGCTTTCTTT.